One sample yielded the 28 T cell receptor beta chains listed below, sequenced in a study of cytomegalovirus exposure and HLA in healthy donors. This PCR relied on a set of 60 Vbeta primers and 13 Jbeta primers. TCRdb keeps only in-frame clones here, not all; method: immunoSEQ multiplex PCR. The sample shows approximately 240,000 clones, roughly 90% of them seen only once. Sequencing was done on a sample of PBMCs. The origin of the receptors is a woman younger than 30 in good health and CMV-seronegative.

The V and J genes are TRBV5-4 and TRBJ2-1; 11 bases are a match to TRBD2. The ends lost 0 bases at V and 6 bases at J; junction bases unmatched: 5. CDR1 is SGHNT and CDR2 is YYREEE in the germline V gene (reference sequence). The CDR3 spans 16 residues. CDR3 loop: CASSLGLAGSVNEQFF. The CDR3 bases are TGTGCCAGCAGCTTGGGACTAGCGGGGTCTGTCAATGAGCAGTTCTTC.

This chain connects TRBV15 to TRBJ2-7; 9 bases are shared with TRBD1. J lost 5 bases, V lost 1 base, and 6 bases had no gene match. CDR1 and CDR2 from the germline V gene are LNHNV and YYDKDF (reference sequence). This CDR3 is 15 amino acids long. The CDR3, as DNA: TGTGCCACCAGCAGAGGGGGACAGGGAGACGACGAGCAGTACTTC. Its protein product is CATSRGGQGDDEQYF.

CDR3: CASGLGGWNTEAFF. The CDR3 bases are TGCGCCAGCGGCCTAGGGGGCTGGAACACTGAAGCTTTCTTT. The genes are TRBV4-1 and TRBJ1-1; 7 positions match TRBD1. The CDR3 consists of 14 residues. Germline trimming cut 8 bases from V and 1 base from J; bases unmatched to any gene: 7. Germline V gene sequence: CDR1 MGHRA, CDR2 YSYEKL.

The chain has TRBV6-5 and TRBJ1-5; tentatively, D is TRBD1 (5 bases). Germline V lookup: CDR1 MNHEY, CDR2 SVGAGI. Trimming removed 2 bases from V and 0 bases from J, with 11 bases in between. The length of the CDR3 is 16 residues. CDR3 residues: CASSYSAGYSNQPQHF. The CDR3 DNA is TGTGCCAGCAGTTACAGCGCAGGGTATAGCAATCAGCCCCAGCATTTT.

The chain is built from TRBV4-1 and TRBJ1-1; D is possibly TRBD1 (6 bases). The ends were cut back, 4 bases at V and 6 bases at J, with 21 bases in the middle. The CDR3 length is 16 residues. CDR1 MGHRA and CDR2 YSYEKL come from the germline V gene. CDR3 sequence: CASSPSQGRMIAEAFF. The CDR3 DNA reads as TGCGCCAGCAGCCCCTCACAGGGAAGGATGATCGCTGAAGCTTTCTTT.

This chain connects TRBV12-2 to TRBJ1-2. TRBV12-2 counts as a pseudogene. The CDR3 is 14 amino acids. Here the CDR3 reads CASRFTPRVFGYTF. The CDR3 nucleotides are TGTGCAAGTCGCTTTACACCGCGGGTATTTGGCTACACCTTC.

Here the CDR3 DNA reads TGCAGCGCCTTAGTGGCCGGGGAGCTGTTTTTT. Translated, it gives CSALVAGELFF. The chain has TRBV20-1 and TRBJ2-2; no reliable D call. Germline V CDR1 and CDR2: DFQATT, SNEGSKA (reference sequence). There are 11 residues in the CDR3.

The rearrangement links TRBV27 to TRBJ1-2, with a tentative D call TRBD1 (5 bases). The CDR3 is 16 residues long. Germline assignment: CDR1 MNHEY and CDR2 SMNVEV (reference sequence). The ends were cut back, 4 bases at V and 1 base at J, with 16 bases in the middle. The chain's CDR3 is CASSSRPGQYNYGYTF. The CDR3 nucleotides are TGTGCCAGCAGTTCTCGTCCCGGACAATATAACTATGGCTACACCTTC.

The rearrangement joins TRBV11-2 to TRBJ1-3; D is perhaps TRBD1 (5 bases). CDR3 length: 15 amino acids. The germline V gene encodes CDR1 SGHAT and CDR2 FQNNGV. Trimming left V 1 base short and J 0 bases short, with 7 bases between. The CDR3 coding sequence is TGTGCCAGCAGCTTAGCGGGGGGCTCTGGAAACACCATATATTTT. Translation gives CASSLAGGSGNTIYF.

This rearrangement joins TRBV7-3 to TRBJ2-5; 8 positions agree with TRBD1. The trim removed 3 bases at V and 3 bases at J, leaving 12 bases unmatched. CDR3 length: 17 residues. The germline V gene encodes CDR1 SGHTA and CDR2 FQGTGA. This chain's CDR3 is CASSFTGSGGFKETQYF. The DNA for the CDR3 is TGTGCCAGCAGCTTCACAGGGTCAGGGGGCTTTAAAGAGACCCAGTACTTC.

As regards this clone: In the same sample, other DNA sequences code for this CDR3. The chain joins TRBV2 to TRBJ2-1; 8 bases are shared with TRBD2. The CDR3 loop spans 14 amino acids. CDR1 and CDR2 (germline): SNHLY, FYNNEI. V dropped 7 bases and J dropped 4; count of bases not matched to a gene: 6. The CDR3 coding sequence is TGTGCCAGCATAAGGCTAGCGGGTTACAATGAGCAGTTCTTC. Its protein is CASIRLAGYNEQFF.

V is TRBV19 and J is TRBJ2-5; D not resolved. Trimming left V 2 bases short and J 5 bases short, with 15 bases between. This CDR3 has 15 residues. Germline values: CDR1 LNHDA, CDR2 SQIVND (reference sequence). CDR3 region: CASSIRGQPRETQYF. The CDR3 region has the DNA TGTGCCAGTAGTATACGAGGTCAACCGAGGGAGACCCAGTACTTC.

J is TRBJ2-1 and V is TRBV7-2; 10 bases map to TRBD1. J was trimmed by 4 bases and V by 5 bases; bases with no gene match: 5. Per the germline V gene, CDR1 is SGHTA and CDR2 is FQGNSA. The CDR3 has 15 amino acids. Written as DNA, the CDR3 is TGTGCCAGCAGCCGGGCGGGACAGGGGTACAATGAGCAGTTCTTC. Translating gives CASSRAGQGYNEQFF. The complete variable domain, with remaining parts taken from reference TRBV7-2 and TRBJ2-1, reads GAGVSQSPSNKVTEKGKDVELRCDPISGHTALYWYRQSLGQGLEFLIYFQGNSAPDKSGLPSDRFSAERTGGSVSTLTIQRTQQEDSAVYLCASSRAGQGYNEQFFGPGTRLTVL.

This clone has a single count. CDR3 in amino acids: CACQIRTGRNEKLFF. For the CDR3, the DNA is TGTGCCTGTCAGATCCGGACAGGGCGGAACGAAAAACTGTTTTTT. J is TRBJ1-4 and V is TRBV30; 8 nucleotides match TRBD1. Unmatched junction bases numbered 14, after V lost 6 bases and J lost 8 bases. The CDR3 is 15 residues long. CDR1 GTSNPN and CDR2 SVGIG come from the germline V gene (reference sequence).

J is TRBJ2-5 and V is TRBV11-2, with TRBD2 identical over 13 bases. In germline, CDR1 is SGHAT, CDR2 FQNNGV. The CDR3 has 18 amino acids. V gave up 0 bases and J gave up 3 bases; unmatched junction bases: 7. CDR3 loop: CASSLDPGLAGSEETQYF. DNA for the CDR3: TGTGCCAGCAGCTTAGATCCGGGACTAGCGGGGTCCGAAGAGACCCAGTACTTC.

The chain links TRBV21-1 to TRBJ2-7; the table assigns TRBD1, which was not confirmed against the DNA. TRBV21-1 is an annotated pseudogene. This CDR3 is 13 amino acids long. The CDR3 bases are TGTGCCAGCCGGGACAGGGGGATTAACGAGCAGTACTTC. It translates to CASRDRGINEQYF.

To note about this clone: Other DNA sequences within the sample encode an identical CDR3. The rearrangement joins TRBV19 to TRBJ1-5; the D gene is possibly TRBD1 (5 bases). Trimming took off 6 bases at V and 4 bases at J, with 10 bases between the two ends. This CDR3 region has 13 residues. CDR1 and CDR2 (germline): LNHDA, SQIVND (reference sequence). The CDR3 protein is CASSIGGNQPQHF. The DNA of the CDR3 is TGTGCCAGTAGCATCGGGGGAAATCAGCCCCAGCATTTT.

This clone was detected only a few times. The rearrangement links TRBV9 to TRBJ2-5; D possibly corresponds to TRBD2 (6 bases). V lost 0 bases, J lost 5 bases, and 14 bases lay in between. This CDR3 has 15 amino acids. The germline V gene encodes CDR1 SGDLS and CDR2 YYNGEE. CDR3 amino acids: CASSVGLASSETQYF. The DNA of the CDR3 is TGTGCCAGCAGCGTAGGGCTAGCGAGCTCCGAGACCCAGTACTTC.

This clone was detected only a few times. The chain couples TRBV19 to TRBJ1-2; TRBD1 agrees at 10 bases. This CDR3 comprises 13 residues. Germline CDR1 and CDR2: LNHDA and SQIVND (reference sequence). With V trimmed by 6 bases and J by 6 bases, 4 bases remained unmatched. CDR3 amino acids: CASRGQGTNGYTF. CDR3 nucleotide sequence: TGTGCCAGTAGGGGACAGGGGACGAATGGCTACACCTTC.

This chain uses TRBV15 with TRBJ2-7; 7 bases map to TRBD1. After removal of 2 bases from V and 3 bases from J, the junction contained 7 bases not matched to a gene. This CDR3 is 15 amino acids long. Germline V gives CDR1 LNHNV, CDR2 YYDKDF (reference sequence). DNA of the CDR3: TGTGCCACCAGCAGATCTCCGGGACAGATCTACGAGCAGTACTTC. The encoded protein is CATSRSPGQIYEQYF. Using reference TRBV15 and TRBJ2-7 for the parts outside the CDR3, the full variable domain is DAMVIQNPRYQVTQFGKPVTLSCSQTLNHNVMYWYQQKSSQAPKLLFHYYDKDFNNEADTPDNFQSRRPNTSFCFLDIRSPGLGDTAMYLCATSRSPGQIYEQYFGPGTRLTVT.

The chain has TRBV2 and TRBJ1-1; TRBD1 agrees at 8 bases. V trimming: 6 bases; J trimming: 7 bases; junction bases outside the gene matches: 4. The CDR3 is 12 amino acids. CDR1 and CDR2 (germline): SNHLY, FYNNEI. The CDR3 sequence is CASSRDRGEAFF. The DNA of the CDR3 is TGTGCCAGCAGCCGCGACAGGGGTGAAGCTTTCTTT.

The rearrangement uses TRBV6-4 and TRBJ2-6; D is unresolved. Germline assignment: CDR1 MRHNA and CDR2 SNTAGT. The CDR3 consists of 14 residues. Trimming removed 5 bases at V and 0 bases at J, with 5 bases between. The CDR3 DNA is TGTGCCAGCAGTATGGCCTCTGGGGCCAACGTCCTGACTTTC. It is translated as CASSMASGANVLTF.

The V and J genes are TRBV5-6 and TRBJ2-1; 10 nucleotides align to TRBD2. V was pared by 4 bases and J by 7 bases, with 8 bases of the junction left unmatched. The CDR3 length is 15 residues. The germline CDR1 and CDR2 sequences are SGHDT and YYEEEE. The CDR3 DNA sequence: TGTGCCAGCAGCACCCAGCGGGAGGGGGGGAATGAGCAGTTCTTC. Translated: CASSTQREGGNEQFF. Drawing the rest from reference TRBV5-6 and TRBJ2-1, the complete variable domain is DAGVTQSPTHLIKTRGQQVTLRCSPKSGHDTVSWYQQALGQGPQFIFQYYEEEERQRGNFPDRFSGHQFPNYSSELNVNALLLGDSALYLCASSTQREGGNEQFFGPGTRLTVL.

V and J are TRBV6-5 and TRBJ1-2; 10 bases line up with TRBD1. The V and J ends lost 4 bases and 8 bases, in that order; junction bases with no gene match: 7. The CDR3 is made up of 14 amino acids. Germline CDR1 and CDR2: MNHEY and SVGAGI. CDR3 coding DNA: TGTGCCAGCAGTTCCCGAGACAGGGGGCACGGCTACACCTTC. Its translation is CASSSRDRGHGYTF.

The chain carries TRBV4-1 and TRBJ2-7; 7 bases are a match to TRBD2. The CDR3 sequence is 17 residues long. Per germline, CDR1 MGHRA and CDR2 YSYEKL. V lost 4 bases and J lost 5; bases outside the gene matches: 17. CDR3 in amino acids: CASSLGPGGTLVDEQYF. The CDR3 region has the DNA TGCGCCAGCAGCCTAGGCCCGGGAGGAACGCTCGTGGACGAGCAGTACTTC.

The gene calls are TRBV5-4 and TRBJ1-1; D is ambiguous. The CDR3 totals 15 residues. In germline, CDR1 is SGHNT, CDR2 YYREEE (reference sequence). The V end lost 1 base, the J end lost 4 bases, and 14 bases lay between the germline ends. In nucleotides, the CDR3 is TGTGCCAGCAGCTTGTGGAATTTGGGCTCCACTGAAGCTTTCTTT. Encoded protein: CASSLWNLGSTEAFF.

The V and J genes are TRBV9 and TRBJ1-1; 9 nucleotides line up with TRBD1. The CDR3 sequence is 16 residues long. In germline, CDR1 is SGDLS, CDR2 YYNGEE. Trimming at V came to 2 bases and at J to 5 bases, leaving 10 bases not matched to a gene. CDR3 DNA: TGTGCCAGCAGCGTCGACCTAACAGGGGGCAGGACTGAAGCTTTCTTT. Its translation is CASSVDLTGGRTEAFF.

The V and J genes are TRBV19 and TRBJ2-6, with 9 bases lining up with TRBD2. The CDR3 loop spans 19 amino acids. Germline assignment: CDR1 LNHDA and CDR2 SQIVND (reference sequence). The trim removed 3 bases at V and 6 bases at J, leaving 15 bases unmatched. The CDR3 loop reads CASSMVLAGPPLMANVLTF. The CDR3 DNA sequence: TGTGCCAGTAGTATGGTACTAGCGGGCCCTCCTCTGATGGCCAACGTCCTGACTTTC. Full variable domain (outside the CDR3, taken from reference TRBV19 and TRBJ2-6): DGGITQSPKYLFRKEGQNVTLSCEQNLNHDAMYWYRQDPGQGLRLIYYSQIVNDFQKGDIAEGYSVSREKKESFPLTVTSAQKNPTAFYLCASSMVLAGPPLMANVLTFGAGSRLTVL.